This T cell receptor beta chain came from a study of T cell repertoires in cytomegalovirus infection. TCRdb re-called the reads with MiXCR, one entry per CDR3 protein. The sample holds a few hundred thousand distinct CDR3 sequences, around 9.5% seen once. The CDR3 is made up of 13 amino acids. Trimming stripped 2 bases from V and 4 bases from J, with 9 bases between. Germline V CDR1 and CDR2: SGHVS, FNYEAQ. The sample was PBMCs. This TCR was recovered from a human donor in good health (CMV status not recorded). Some clones in this sample may be carry-over from other donors' samples. The gene calls are TRBV7-6 and TRBJ2-7, with a tentative D call TRBD1 (5 bases). The CDR3 DNA sequence: TGTGCCAGCAGCTTACAGACAGTGTACGAGCAGTACTTC. It specifies CASSLQTVYEQYF.